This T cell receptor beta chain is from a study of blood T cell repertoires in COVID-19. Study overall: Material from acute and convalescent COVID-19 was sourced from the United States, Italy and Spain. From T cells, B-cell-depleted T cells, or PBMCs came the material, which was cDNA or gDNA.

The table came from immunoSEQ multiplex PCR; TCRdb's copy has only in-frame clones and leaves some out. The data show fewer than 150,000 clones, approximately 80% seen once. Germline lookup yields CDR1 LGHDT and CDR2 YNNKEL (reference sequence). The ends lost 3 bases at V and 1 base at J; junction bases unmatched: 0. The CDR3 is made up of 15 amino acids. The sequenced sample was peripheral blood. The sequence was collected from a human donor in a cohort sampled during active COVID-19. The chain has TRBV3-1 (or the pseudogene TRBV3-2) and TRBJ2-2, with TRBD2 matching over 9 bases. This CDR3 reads CASSQRGGNTGELFF. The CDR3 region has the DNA TGTGCCAGCAGCCAGCGGGGGGGGAACACCGGGGAGCTGTTTTTT.